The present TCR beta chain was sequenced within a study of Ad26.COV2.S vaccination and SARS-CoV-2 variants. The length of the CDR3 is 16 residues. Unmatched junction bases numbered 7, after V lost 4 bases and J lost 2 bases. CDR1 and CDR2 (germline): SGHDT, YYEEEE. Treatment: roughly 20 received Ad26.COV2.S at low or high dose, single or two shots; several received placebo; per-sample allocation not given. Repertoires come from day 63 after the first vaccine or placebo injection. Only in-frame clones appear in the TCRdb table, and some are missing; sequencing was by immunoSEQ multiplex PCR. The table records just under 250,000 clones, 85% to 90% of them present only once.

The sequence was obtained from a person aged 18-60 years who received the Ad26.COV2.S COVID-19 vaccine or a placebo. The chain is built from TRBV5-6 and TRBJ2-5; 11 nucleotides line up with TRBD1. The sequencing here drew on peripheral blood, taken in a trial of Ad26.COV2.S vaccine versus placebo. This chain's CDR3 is CASSPGTGGLQETQYF. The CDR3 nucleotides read TGTGCCAGCAGCCCCGGGACAGGGGGTTTACAAGAGACCCAGTACTTC. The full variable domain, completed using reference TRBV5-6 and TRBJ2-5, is DAGVTQSPTHLIKTRGQQVTLRCSPKSGHDTVSWYQQALGQGPQFIFQYYEEEERQRGNFPDRFSGHQFPNYSSELNVNALLLGDSALYLCASSPGTGGLQETQYFGPGTRLLVL.